A single sample gave rise to the 16 T cell receptor beta chains below, sequenced in a study of T cell responses to AZD1222 COVID-19 vaccine. The protocol was immunoSEQ multiplex PCR, while the TCRdb copy is restricted to in-frame clones and leaves out a portion. The repertoire holds over 110,000 clones, with about 93% as singletons. The sequences come from peripheral blood, collected on day 0 of AZD1222 vaccination. These receptors were obtained from an adult in good health.

The chain has TRBV19 and TRBJ2-7, with 10 bases lining up with TRBD1. The CDR3 totals 15 residues. Germline assignment: CDR1 LNHDA and CDR2 SQIVND (reference sequence). Trimming removed 5 bases from V and 1 base from J; junction bases left unmatched: 5. The CDR3 DNA sequence: TGTGCCAGTAGTTACGGACAGGGGGTTTCCTACGAGCAGTACTTC. Its protein is CASSYGQGVSYEQYF.

V usage is TRBV6-5 and J usage is TRBJ1-4; D not resolved. Trimming shortened V by 4 bases and J by 5 bases, and 8 bases separated the two germline ends. The length of the CDR3 is 13 residues. Germline V gene lookup returns CDR1 MNHEY and CDR2 SVGAGI. CDR3 DNA sequence: TGTGCCAGCAGTTTAGACTACAATGAAAAACTGTTTTTT. This codes for CASSLDYNEKLFF.

The chain carries TRBV27 and TRBJ2-1; a weak D match, TRBD2 (6 bases). The CDR3 runs to 12 residues. Germline assignment: CDR1 MNHEY and CDR2 SMNVEV (reference sequence). Trimming took 2 bases from V and 15 from J, leaving 14 bases between them. The CDR3 protein is CASSLSAGPWFF. In nucleotides, the CDR3 is TGTGCCAGCAGTTTAAGTGCGGGACCTTGGTTCTTC.

The chain joins TRBV2 to TRBJ1-5, with a weak D call TRBD1 (5 bases). The V end lost 11 bases, the J end lost 5 bases, and 19 bases lay between the germline ends. In germline, CDR1 is SNHLY, CDR2 FYNNEI. CDR3 length equals 14 residues. Written as DNA, the CDR3 is TGTGCCGGAGGGGAGGCCCGATGGGATCAGCCCCAGCATTTT. It specifies CAGGEARWDQPQHF. The full variable domain, its missing parts supplied by reference TRBV2 and TRBJ1-5, is EPEVTQTPSHQVTQMGQEVILRCVPISNHLYFYWYRQILGQKVEFLVSFYNNEISEKSEIFDDQFSVERPDGSNFTLKIRSTKLEDSAMYFCAGGEARWDQPQHFGDGTRLSIL.

This sequence joins TRBV7-9 and TRBJ1-1; D call uncertain. The CDR3 loop spans 14 amino acids. V was trimmed by 4 bases and J by 5 bases, leaving 14 bases between them. Germline V CDR1 and CDR2: SEHNR, FQNEAQ (reference sequence). The CDR3 DNA reads TGTGCCAGCAGCTCCCCATTGCAGGAGACTGAAGCTTTCTTT. Translating it yields CASSSPLQETEAFF. The complete variable domain, with remaining parts taken from reference TRBV7-9 and TRBJ1-1, reads DTGVSQNPRHKITKRGQNVTFRCDPISEHNRLYWYRQTLGQGPEFLTYFQNEAQLEKSRLLSDRFSAERPKGSFSTLEIQRTEQGDSAMYLCASSSPLQETEAFFGQGTRLTVV.

The chain links TRBV27 to TRBJ1-2, with TRBD1 matching 8 bases. Germline CDR1 and CDR2: MNHEY and SMNVEV (reference sequence). The CDR3 runs 15 residues. The V gene end was trimmed by 2 bases and the J gene end by 3 bases; junction bases not matched to a gene: 5. This CDR3 is CASSLRTGKYYGYTF. In DNA form, the CDR3 reads TGTGCCAGCAGTTTAAGGACAGGGAAGTACTATGGCTACACCTTC.

V usage is TRBV5-4 and J usage is TRBJ1-1; 8 bases are shared with TRBD1. V dropped 1 base and J dropped 1; count of bases not matched to a gene: 3. From germline, CDR1 is SGHNT and CDR2 YYREEE (reference sequence). The CDR3 has 15 residues. The CDR3 is CASSLTGGQNTEAFF. The CDR3 nucleotides read TGTGCCAGCAGCTTGACAGGGGGTCAGAACACTGAAGCTTTCTTT.

V gene TRBV18 combines with J gene TRBJ2-3; weak D call: TRBD1 (6 bases). V dropped 3 bases and J dropped 4 bases, with 17 bases sitting between them. CDR1 is KGHSH and CDR2 is LQKENI in the germline V gene. The CDR3 extends over 16 amino acids. CDR3 sequence reads: CASSPSPLGAADTQYF. In DNA form, the CDR3 reads TGTGCCAGCTCACCTAGTCCATTGGGGGCGGCAGATACGCAGTATTTT. The entire variable domain, with the rest obtained from reference TRBV18 and TRBJ2-3, is as follows: NAGVMQNPRHLVRRRGQEARLRCSPMKGHSHVYWYRQLPEEGLKFMVYLQKENIIDESGMPKERFSAEFPKEGPSILRIQQVVRGDSAAYFCASSPSPLGAADTQYFGPGTRLTVL.

The rearrangement uses TRBV5-4 and TRBJ1-1; D perhaps matches TRBD1 (5 bases). The length of the CDR3 is 14 residues. Germline loops: CDR1 SGHNT, CDR2 YYREEE (reference sequence). V shed 1 base and J shed 2 bases, with 9 bases lying between them. Written as DNA, the CDR3 is TGTGCCAGCAGCTTGCGGGACTTTAACACTGAAGCTTTCTTT. As protein: CASSLRDFNTEAFF.

This chain uses TRBV6-1 with TRBJ2-7; D might be TRBD1 (6 bases). This CDR3 region has 14 residues. The germline V gene has CDR1 MNHNS and CDR2 SASEGT. V was pared by 5 bases and J by 3 bases, with 14 bases between. The CDR3 nucleotides read TGTGCCAGCAGTTATTTGCGGACAGTCTACGAGCAGTACTTC. Translation gives CASSYLRTVYEQYF.

V is TRBV5-1 and J is TRBJ2-7; 8 positions agree with TRBD1. V dropped 4 bases and J dropped 4; count of bases not matched to a gene: 16. CDR3 length equals 17 residues. Germline V lookup: CDR1 SGHRS, CDR2 YFSETQ. The DNA for the CDR3 is TGCGCCAGCAGCCTAAGATATGACAGGGGAACGTCGTACGAGCAGTACTTC. Its protein is CASSLRYDRGTSYEQYF.

The J gene is TRBJ1-1, the V gene TRBV7-3; D call uncertain. Per the germline V gene, CDR1 is SGHTA and CDR2 is FQGTGA. The CDR3 is 16 amino acids. V lost 5 bases, J lost 0 bases, and 16 bases lay in between. The CDR3 reads CASSRSGGKMNTEAFF. The CDR3, as DNA: TGTGCCAGCAGCCGCAGTGGCGGGAAAATGAACACTGAAGCTTTCTTT.

This clone was seen a single time. The V call is TRBV28, the J call TRBJ1-5, with 10 nucleotides matching TRBD1. Germline V CDR1 and CDR2: MDHEN, SYDVKM. This CDR3 spans 15 amino acids. Unmatched junction bases numbered 8, after V lost 6 bases and J lost 6 bases. CDR3 sequence reads: CASRVGGTGAQPQHF. The CDR3 coding sequence is TGTGCCAGCAGGGTCGGAGGGACAGGGGCTCAGCCCCAGCATTTT.

The chain is built from TRBV19 and TRBJ2-3; no clear D. V gave up 5 bases and J gave up 3 bases, with 15 bases separating them. Germline assignment: CDR1 LNHDA and CDR2 SQIVND (reference sequence). There are 15 residues in the CDR3. CDR3 sequence: CASSHGPDLTDTQYF. The CDR3, as DNA: TGTGCCAGTAGTCACGGACCAGACTTGACAGATACGCAGTATTTT.

The chain combines TRBV5-5 with TRBJ1-3; tentatively, D is TRBD1 (5 bases). Germline V gene data show CDR1 as SGHKS and CDR2 as YYEKEE (reference sequence). V lost 0 bases and J lost 1, with 11 bases in between. This CDR3 region has 16 residues. The CDR3: CASSLAEGISGNTIYF. The CDR3 DNA sequence: TGTGCCAGCAGCTTGGCCGAGGGGATATCTGGAAACACCATATATTTT.

This chain connects TRBV7-9 to TRBJ2-2; no clear D. Germline-derived CDR1 and CDR2 are SEHNR and FQNEAQ (reference sequence). Trimming shortened V by 2 bases and J by 3 bases, and 10 bases separated the two germline ends. The CDR3 spans 15 residues. CDR3 in amino acids: CASSLSGPYTGELFF. The CDR3 DNA follows: TGTGCCAGCAGCTTATCAGGACCGTACACCGGGGAGCTGTTTTTT.